This T cell receptor (beta chain) was documented in a study of blood T cells in healthy people across ages. At the level of the study: Template switching captured about one barcoded beta molecule per two T cells. Whole-study findings and limits: TCR beta diversity per million T cells fell roughly linearly with age.

A few counts support this clonotype. The antigen is unknown. The authors ran a second PCR of roughly 6 to 12 cycles using a sample-barcoded 5' primer and a J-beta primer mix. All cDNA molecules were each tagged by a template-switch adaptor with 12 random nucleotides. One entry per CDR3 protein results from TCRdb running MiXCR on the 5' RACE reads. The repertoire holds over 1,300,000 distinct CDR3 sequences, with 59% as singletons. Trimming took 4 bases from V and 7 from J, leaving 7 bases between them. Per the germline V gene, CDR1 is MGHRA and CDR2 is YSYEKL. The CDR3 covers 12 residues. The sequence derives from a young man in good health. The chain is built from TRBV4-1 and TRBJ1-4, with D unresolved. The source material was blood. This CDR3 reads CASSRDGEKLFF. In DNA form, the CDR3 reads TGCGCCAGCAGCCGAGACGGTGAAAAACTGTTTTTT.